This T cell receptor (beta chain) was sequenced for a study of T cells in Graves' hyperthyroidism and ophthalmopathy. Template material for amplifying TCR beta CDR3 regions consisted of RNA transcripts. The HTBI primer set drove a first-round RT-PCR of the TCR CDR3. TCRdb used MiXCR to reprocess the multiplex PCR reads, holding one entry per CDR3 protein. The data show hundreds of thousands of distinct CDR3 sequences, around 16% seen once. This clonotype was recorded many times. The V gene end was trimmed by 4 bases and the J gene end by 7 bases; junction bases not matched to a gene: 8. The CDR3 totals 15 residues. CDR1 is SGHDN and CDR2 is FVKESK in the germline V gene.

J is TRBJ2-1 and V is TRBV14; the match to TRBD2 covers 9 bases. Sequenced input: blood. The receptor was isolated from a woman between 18 and 29 years old with Graves' hyperthyroidism. CDR3 DNA sequence: TGTGCCAGCAGCCCCAGTAGCGGGAGATTTAATGAGCAGTTCTTC. It yields the protein CASSPSSGRFNEQFF.